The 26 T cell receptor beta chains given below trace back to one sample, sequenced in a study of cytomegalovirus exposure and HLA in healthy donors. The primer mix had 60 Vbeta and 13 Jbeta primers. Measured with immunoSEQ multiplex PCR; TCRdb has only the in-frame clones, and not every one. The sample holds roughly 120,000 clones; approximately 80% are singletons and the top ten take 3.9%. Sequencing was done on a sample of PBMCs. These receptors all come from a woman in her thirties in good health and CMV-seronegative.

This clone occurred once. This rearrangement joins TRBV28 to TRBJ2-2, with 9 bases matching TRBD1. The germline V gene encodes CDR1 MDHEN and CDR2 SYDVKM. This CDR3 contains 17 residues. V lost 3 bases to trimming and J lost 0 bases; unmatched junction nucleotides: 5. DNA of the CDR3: TGTGCCAGCAGTTTTGACAGGGGGACTTCGAACACCGGGGAGCTGTTTTTT. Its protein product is CASSFDRGTSNTGELFF.

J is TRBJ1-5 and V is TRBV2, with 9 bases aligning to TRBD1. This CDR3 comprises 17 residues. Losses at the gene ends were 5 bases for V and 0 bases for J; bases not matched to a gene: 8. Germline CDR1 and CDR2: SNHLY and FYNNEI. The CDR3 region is CASSPDRGGNSNQPQHF. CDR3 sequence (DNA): TGTGCCAGCAGTCCGGACAGGGGAGGTAATAGCAATCAGCCCCAGCATTTT.

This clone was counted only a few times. CDR3 DNA: TGTGCCAGTAGTGCCTCTAGCGGGAGCCTCACCGGGGAGCTGTTTTTT. The encoded protein is CASSASSGSLTGELFF. This chain links TRBV19 with TRBJ2-2; 10 positions match TRBD2. After removal of 5 bases from V and 4 bases from J, the junction contained 7 bases not matched to a gene. The germline V gene has CDR1 LNHDA and CDR2 SQIVND (reference sequence). The CDR3 is 16 amino acids. The entire variable domain, with the rest obtained from reference TRBV19 and TRBJ2-2, is as follows: DGGITQSPKYLFRKEGQNVTLSCEQNLNHDAMYWYRQDPGQGLRLIYYSQIVNDFQKGDIAEGYSVSREKKESFPLTVTSAQKNPTAFYLCASSASSGSLTGELFFGEGSRLTVL.

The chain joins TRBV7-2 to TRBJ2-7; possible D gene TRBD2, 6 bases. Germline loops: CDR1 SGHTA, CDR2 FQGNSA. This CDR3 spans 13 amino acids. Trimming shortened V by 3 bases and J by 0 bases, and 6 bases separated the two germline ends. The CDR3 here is CASSLTSSYEQYF. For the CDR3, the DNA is TGTGCCAGCAGCTTGACTAGCTCCTACGAGCAGTACTTC. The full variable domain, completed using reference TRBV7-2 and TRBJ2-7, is GAGVSQSPSNKVTEKGKDVELRCDPISGHTALYWYRQSLGQGLEFLIYFQGNSAPDKSGLPSDRFSAERTGGSVSTLTIQRTQQEDSAVYLCASSLTSSYEQYFGPGTRLTVT.

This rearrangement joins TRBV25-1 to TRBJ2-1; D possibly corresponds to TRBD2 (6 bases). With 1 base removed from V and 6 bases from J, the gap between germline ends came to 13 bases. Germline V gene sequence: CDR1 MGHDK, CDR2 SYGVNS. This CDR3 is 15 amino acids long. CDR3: CASSESRTTFNEQFF. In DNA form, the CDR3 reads TGTGCCAGCAGTGAATCCCGGACTACCTTCAATGAGCAGTTCTTC.

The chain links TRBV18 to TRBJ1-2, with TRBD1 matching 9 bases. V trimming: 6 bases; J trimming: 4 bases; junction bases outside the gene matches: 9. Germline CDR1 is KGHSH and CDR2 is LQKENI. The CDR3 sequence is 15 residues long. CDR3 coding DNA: TGTGCCAGCTCGCGGGGACAGGGCCAAGGCTATGGCTACACCTTC. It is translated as CASSRGQGQGYGYTF.

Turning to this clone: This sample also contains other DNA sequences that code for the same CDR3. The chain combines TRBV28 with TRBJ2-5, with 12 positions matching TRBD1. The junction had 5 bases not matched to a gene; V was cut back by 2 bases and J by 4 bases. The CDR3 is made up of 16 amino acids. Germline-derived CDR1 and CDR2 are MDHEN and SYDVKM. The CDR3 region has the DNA TGTGCCAGCAGTTTAGGGGGACAGGGGGCCCGAGAGACCCAGTACTTC. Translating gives CASSLGGQGARETQYF.

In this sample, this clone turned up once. The CDR3 is CASSGAGGYTF. CDR3 nucleotide sequence: TGTGCCAGCAGTGGAGCCGGCGGCTACACCTTC. The chain recombines TRBV6-6 with TRBJ1-2, with D uncertain. V shed 5 bases and J shed 8 bases, with 9 bases lying between them. CDR1 is MNHNY and CDR2 is SVGAGI in the germline V gene (reference sequence). The CDR3 has 11 residues.

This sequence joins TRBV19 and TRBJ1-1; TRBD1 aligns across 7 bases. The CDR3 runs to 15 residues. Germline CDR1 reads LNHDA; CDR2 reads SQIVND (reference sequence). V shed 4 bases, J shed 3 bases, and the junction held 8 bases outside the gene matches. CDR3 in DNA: TGTGCCAGTAGTAAAAACAGGGGTAGAGACACTGAAGCTTTCTTT. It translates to CASSKNRGRDTEAFF.

CDR3 nucleotide sequence: TGTGCCAGCAGTCCAGGGACAGTCAAAAATGAGCAGTTCTTC. This codes for CASSPGTVKNEQFF. V and J are TRBV28 and TRBJ2-1; 7 bases align to TRBD1. This CDR3 comprises 14 residues. The J segment lost 7 bases and the V segment lost 5 bases, leaving 8 bases of the junction unmatched. Germline V lookup: CDR1 MDHEN, CDR2 SYDVKM.

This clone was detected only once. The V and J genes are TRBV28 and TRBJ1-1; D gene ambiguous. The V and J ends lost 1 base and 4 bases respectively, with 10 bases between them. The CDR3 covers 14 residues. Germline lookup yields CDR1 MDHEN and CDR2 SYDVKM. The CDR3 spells CASSLFRGSTEAFF. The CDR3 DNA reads TGTGCCAGCAGTTTATTTCGGGGAAGCACTGAAGCTTTCTTT. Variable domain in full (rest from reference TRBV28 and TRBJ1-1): DVKVTQSSRYLVKRTGEKVFLECVQDMDHENMFWYRQDPGLGLRLIYFSYDVKMKEKGDIPEGYSVSREKKERFSLILESASTNQTSMYLCASSLFRGSTEAFFGQGTRLTVV.

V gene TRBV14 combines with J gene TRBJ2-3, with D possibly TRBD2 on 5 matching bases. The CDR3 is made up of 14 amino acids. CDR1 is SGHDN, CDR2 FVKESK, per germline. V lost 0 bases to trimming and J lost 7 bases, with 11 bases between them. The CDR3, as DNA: TGTGCCAGCAGCCAAGATGGGAGTTTTAATACGCAGTATTTT. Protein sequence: CASSQDGSFNTQYF.

CDR3: CASSYRTSGSTDTQYF. The CDR3 DNA is TGTGCCAGCAGCTATAGGACTAGCGGGAGTACAGATACGCAGTATTTT. The V gene is TRBV7-8, the J gene TRBJ2-3, with TRBD2 identical over 13 bases. The CDR3 covers 16 residues. Germline V gene data show CDR1 as SGHVS and CDR2 as FQNEAQ. Germline trimming cut 4 bases from V and 3 bases from J; bases unmatched to any gene: 4. Supplemented by reference TRBV7-8 and TRBJ2-3, the full variable domain reads GAGVSQSPRYKVAKRGQDVALRCDPISGHVSLFWYQQALGQGPEFLTYFQNEAQLDKSGLPSDRFFAERPEGSVSTLKIQRTQQEDSAVYLCASSYRTSGSTDTQYFGPGTRLTVL.

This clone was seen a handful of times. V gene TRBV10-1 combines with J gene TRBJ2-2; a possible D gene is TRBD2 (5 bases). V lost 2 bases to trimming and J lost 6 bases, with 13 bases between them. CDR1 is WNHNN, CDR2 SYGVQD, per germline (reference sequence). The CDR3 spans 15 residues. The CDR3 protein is CASSERVRAPGELFF. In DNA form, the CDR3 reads TGCGCCAGCAGTGAGAGGGTGAGGGCCCCCGGGGAGCTGTTTTTT.

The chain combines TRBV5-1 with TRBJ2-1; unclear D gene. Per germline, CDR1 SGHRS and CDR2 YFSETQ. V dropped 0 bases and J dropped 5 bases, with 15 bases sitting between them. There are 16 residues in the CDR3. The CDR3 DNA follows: TGCGCCAGCAGCTTGGCCGGCCTAGTTTTCGACAATGAGCAGTTCTTC. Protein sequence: CASSLAGLVFDNEQFF.

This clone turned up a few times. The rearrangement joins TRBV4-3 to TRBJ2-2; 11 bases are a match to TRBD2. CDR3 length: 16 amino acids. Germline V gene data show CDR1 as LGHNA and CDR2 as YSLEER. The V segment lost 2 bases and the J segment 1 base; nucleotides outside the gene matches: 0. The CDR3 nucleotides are TGCGCCAGCAGCCAAACTAGCGGGGGGAACACCGGGGAGCTGTTTTTT. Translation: CASSQTSGGNTGELFF.

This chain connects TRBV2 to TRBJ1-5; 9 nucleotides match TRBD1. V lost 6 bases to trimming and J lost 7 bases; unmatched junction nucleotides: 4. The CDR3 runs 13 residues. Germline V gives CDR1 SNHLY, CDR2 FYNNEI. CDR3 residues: CASSPQGAQPQHF. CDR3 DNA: TGTGCCAGCAGCCCACAGGGGGCCCAGCCCCAGCATTTT.

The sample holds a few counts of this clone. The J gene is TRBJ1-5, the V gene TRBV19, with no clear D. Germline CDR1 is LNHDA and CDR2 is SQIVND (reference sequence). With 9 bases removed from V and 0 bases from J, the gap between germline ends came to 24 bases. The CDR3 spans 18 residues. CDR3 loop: CARPYSFIPVYSNQPQHF. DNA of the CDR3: TGTGCCAGACCCTACAGCTTCATCCCAGTTTATAGCAATCAGCCCCAGCATTTT.

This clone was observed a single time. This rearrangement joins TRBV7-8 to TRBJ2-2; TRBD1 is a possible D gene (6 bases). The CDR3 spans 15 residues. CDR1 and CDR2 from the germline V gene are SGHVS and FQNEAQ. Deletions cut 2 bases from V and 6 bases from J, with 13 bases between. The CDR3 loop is CASSLSTQGSGELFF. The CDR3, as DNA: TGTGCCAGCAGCTTATCGACACAGGGTTCCGGGGAGCTGTTTTTT. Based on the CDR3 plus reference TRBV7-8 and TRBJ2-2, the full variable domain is GAGVSQSPRYKVAKRGQDVALRCDPISGHVSLFWYQQALGQGPEFLTYFQNEAQLDKSGLPSDRFFAERPEGSVSTLKIQRTQQEDSAVYLCASSLSTQGSGELFFGEGSRLTVL.

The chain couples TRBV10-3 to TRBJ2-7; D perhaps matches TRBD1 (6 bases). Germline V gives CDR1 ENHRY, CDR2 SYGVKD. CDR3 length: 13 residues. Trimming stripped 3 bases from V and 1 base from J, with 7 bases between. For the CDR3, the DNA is TGTGCCATCAGTGACGACAGGTCCTACGAGCAGTACTTC. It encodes CAISDDRSYEQYF.

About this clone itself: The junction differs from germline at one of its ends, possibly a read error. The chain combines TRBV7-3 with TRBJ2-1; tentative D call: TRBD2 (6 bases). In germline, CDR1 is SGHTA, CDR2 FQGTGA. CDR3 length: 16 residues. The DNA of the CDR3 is TGTTCCAGCAGCTTACGGGGCGGGGATAACTACAATGAGCAGTTCTTC. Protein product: CSSSLRGGDNYNEQFF.

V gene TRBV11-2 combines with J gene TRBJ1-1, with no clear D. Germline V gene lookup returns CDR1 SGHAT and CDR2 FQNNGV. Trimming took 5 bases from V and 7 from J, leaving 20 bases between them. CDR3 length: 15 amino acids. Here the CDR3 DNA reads TGTGCCAGCAGCCCAACCCGAAAGCGTGTGGGTGAAGCTTTCTTT. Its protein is CASSPTRKRVGEAFF.

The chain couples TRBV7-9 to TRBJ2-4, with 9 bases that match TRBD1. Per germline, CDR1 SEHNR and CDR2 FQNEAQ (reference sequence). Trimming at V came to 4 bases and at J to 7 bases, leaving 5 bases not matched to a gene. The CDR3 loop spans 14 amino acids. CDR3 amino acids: CASSSTGGFNIQYF. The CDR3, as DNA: TGTGCCAGCAGCTCGACAGGGGGATTTAACATTCAGTACTTC.

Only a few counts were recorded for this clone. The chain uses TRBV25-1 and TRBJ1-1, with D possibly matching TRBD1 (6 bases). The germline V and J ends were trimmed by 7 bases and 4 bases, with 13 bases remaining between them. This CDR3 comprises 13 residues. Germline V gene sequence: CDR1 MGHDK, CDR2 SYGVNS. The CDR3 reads CASTLDRSTEAFF. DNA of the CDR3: TGTGCCAGCACCCTAGACAGGAGCACTGAAGCTTTCTTT.

CDR3 DNA sequence: TGTGCCATCAGTGGGACAGGGGGTAGCTACGAGCAGTACTTC. This sequence encodes CAISGTGGSYEQYF. The chain carries TRBV10-3 and TRBJ2-7, with TRBD1 matching over 10 bases. Germline V gene data show CDR1 as ENHRY and CDR2 as SYGVKD. J lost 3 bases, V lost 4 bases, and 3 bases had no gene match. The CDR3 contains 14 residues.

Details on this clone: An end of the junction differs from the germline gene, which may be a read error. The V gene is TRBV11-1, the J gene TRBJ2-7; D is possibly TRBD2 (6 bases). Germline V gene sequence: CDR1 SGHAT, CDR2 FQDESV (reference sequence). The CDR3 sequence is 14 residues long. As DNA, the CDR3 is TGTGCCAGCAGCCTCGGAGGGCCTTCCTCCGAGCAGTACTTC. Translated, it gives CASSLGGPSSEQYF.